A single sample is the source of the 14 T cell receptor beta chains below, sequenced in a study of blood T cell repertoires in COVID-19. Produced via immunoSEQ multiplex PCR; TCRdb's table is partial and in-frame only. The top ten clones hold 2% to 3% of a sample with approximately 300,000 clones, around 87% of them seen once. Material: peripheral blood. The receptors derive from a man between 18 and 29 years old with active or convalescent COVID-19.

This clone showed up just once. The rearrangement uses TRBV6-2 or TRBV6-3 and TRBJ1-2, with D unclear. Germline loops: CDR1 MNHEY, CDR2 SVGEGT. The CDR3 length is 15 residues. The V end lost 0 bases, the J end lost 3 bases, and 11 bases lay between the germline ends. In DNA form, the CDR3 reads TGTGCCAGCAGTTACTCGTACAGCCCCTACTATGGCTACACCTTC. It specifies CASSYSYSPYYGYTF.

The chain recombines TRBV19 with TRBJ1-1; unclear D gene. The CDR3 runs 16 residues. Per germline, CDR1 LNHDA and CDR2 SQIVND (reference sequence). Trimming took 5 bases from V and 1 from J, leaving 17 bases between them. CDR3: CASSVRGGSRNTEAFF. In DNA, the CDR3 is TGTGCCAGTAGTGTTAGAGGTGGGAGCCGGAACACTGAAGCTTTCTTT.

This rearrangement joins TRBV5-6 to TRBJ1-4; a weak D match, TRBD1 (6 bases). CDR3 length: 14 residues. Germline CDR1 is SGHDT and CDR2 is YYEEEE. V was cut by 4 bases and J by 7 bases, with 14 bases left in between. The CDR3 sequence: CASSRDTAGEKLFF. CDR3 nucleotide sequence: TGTGCCAGCAGCCGGGACACGGCGGGTGAAAAACTGTTTTTT.

The chain carries TRBV6-5 and TRBJ1-1; D is ambiguous. V was cut by 2 bases and J by 3 bases, with 10 bases left in between. Germline-derived CDR1 and CDR2 are MNHEY and SVGAGI. The length of the CDR3 is 14 residues. The CDR3 region has the DNA TGTGCCAGCAGTTACCGGGGATTTGACACTGAAGCTTTCTTT. Protein product: CASSYRGFDTEAFF.

This chain connects TRBV12-3 or TRBV12-4 to TRBJ1-1; D not resolved. The CDR3 consists of 13 residues. Trimming took off 6 bases at V and 11 bases at J, with 19 bases between the two ends. CDR3 amino acids: CASRVSSEIGAFF. Here the CDR3 DNA reads TGTGCCAGCAGGGTCTCGTCTGAAATCGGGGCTTTCTTT.

The chain carries TRBV24-1 and TRBJ2-3; tentatively, D is TRBD2 (6 bases). The CDR3 spans 17 residues. Germline V gene sequence: CDR1 KGHDR, CDR2 SFDVKD. Trimming removed 0 bases at V and 1 base at J, with 13 bases between. The CDR3 DNA sequence: TGTGCCACCAGTGATTTGCATGGGGGGACGGGCACAGATACGCAGTATTTT. This translates into CATSDLHGGTGTDTQYF.

The rearrangement uses TRBV4-1 and TRBJ1-5; TRBD1 matches 7 bases. V was clipped by 3 bases and J by 4 bases; unmatched bases: 9. Germline V lookup: CDR1 MGHRA, CDR2 YSYEKL. The CDR3 length is 16 residues. The DNA for the CDR3 is TGCGCCAGCAGCCACATCGGCCAGGGGGTAAATCAGCCCCAGCATTTT. Residues: CASSHIGQGVNQPQHF.

This clone was observed once. The chain links TRBV27 to TRBJ2-7; the match to TRBD1 covers 7 bases. This CDR3 has 13 residues. CDR1 and CDR2 (germline): MNHEY, SMNVEV (reference sequence). J gave up 5 bases and V 5 bases, and 6 bases lay outside the gene matches. Here the CDR3 DNA reads TGTGCCAGCAGTATACGACAGGGCGACGAGCAGTACTTC. Its protein is CASSIRQGDEQYF.

The chain carries TRBV6-5 and TRBJ1-1; D is perhaps TRBD1 (5 bases). The germline V gene has CDR1 MNHEY and CDR2 SVGAGI. There are 14 residues in the CDR3. The V gene lost 8 bases and the J gene lost 0 bases, with 13 bases spanning the gap. CDR3 in DNA: TGTGCCAGCTGGGGGGGTATCATGAACACTGAAGCTTTCTTT. This codes for CASWGGIMNTEAFF.

This clone was found a few times. The rearrangement uses TRBV18 and TRBJ1-5; 8 bases line up with TRBD1. J gave up 0 bases and V 5 bases, and 3 bases lay outside the gene matches. CDR3 length: 15 amino acids. CDR1 KGHSH and CDR2 LQKENI come from the germline V gene. The CDR3 region is CASSSTGGSNQPQHF. The CDR3 DNA follows: TGTGCCAGCTCATCAACAGGGGGTAGCAATCAGCCCCAGCATTTT.

The J gene is TRBJ2-1, the V gene TRBV3-1 (or the pseudogene TRBV3-2), with TRBD2 as a possible D gene (5 bases). Per germline, CDR1 LGHDT and CDR2 YNNKEL (reference sequence). The CDR3 length is 13 residues. Trimming took off 2 bases at V and 10 bases at J, with 12 bases between the two ends. Here the CDR3 reads CASSQFLGGEQFF. The CDR3, as DNA: TGTGCCAGCAGCCAATTTCTAGGAGGAGAGCAGTTCTTC.

This clone was picked up a small number of times. The V and J genes are TRBV19 and TRBJ1-2; D might be TRBD1 (5 bases). The germline V gene encodes CDR1 LNHDA and CDR2 SQIVND (reference sequence). Trimming took 4 bases from V and 5 from J, leaving 14 bases between them. This CDR3 is built from 14 residues. DNA of the CDR3: TGTGCCAGTAGTACCTGGGAGGGGATATATGGCTACACCTTC. It yields the protein CASSTWEGIYGYTF.

In its sample, this clone was seen a few times. The V call is TRBV2, the J call TRBJ1-6; TRBD1 is a possible D gene (5 bases). Trimming pared 5 bases from V and 9 bases from J, leaving 23 bases between. The CDR3 has 17 residues. Germline V gene lookup returns CDR1 SNHLY and CDR2 FYNNEI. CDR3 sequence reads: CASSPSTGHRVGSPLHF. CDR3 DNA: TGTGCCAGCAGTCCCTCTACAGGCCACCGGGTTGGTTCACCCCTCCACTTT.

The chain combines TRBV24-1 with TRBJ2-2; unclear D gene. Trimming took 2 bases from V and 4 from J, leaving 7 bases between them. The CDR3 spans 14 residues. CDR1 is KGHDR and CDR2 is SFDVKD in the germline V gene. This CDR3 is CATSDSDITGELFF. The CDR3 nucleotides are TGTGCCACCAGTGATTCAGACATCACCGGGGAGCTGTTTTTT.